This T cell receptor (beta chain) emerged from a study of shared clonotypes between healthy human individuals. Background on the study: In total, the donors were a couple of women and a few men aged 18 to 49. Broader study findings: Naive subsets, compared against memory subsets, generally had larger estimated richness values.

Genomic DNA per cell subset filled all wells of several immunoSEQ plates. The protocol was immunoSEQ multiplex PCR, while the TCRdb copy is restricted to in-frame clones and leaves out a portion. The sample includes around 2.5 million clones, over 85% seen only once; the top ten take 0.36%. CDR1 and CDR2 (germline): SGHNT, YYREEE (reference sequence). The CDR3 spans 16 residues. Trimming shortened V by 2 bases and J by 2 bases, and 15 bases separated the two germline ends. On this clone itself: The antigen remains unidentified.

This TCR was sampled from a man aged 18 to 29 in good health. Some clones in this sample may be carry-over from other donors' samples. Sequencing was performed on naive CD4+ T cells from PBMCs. Sample subset: CD45RA+ positively selected. V and J are TRBV5-4 and TRBJ2-3, with D possibly TRBD2 on 5 matching bases. The CDR3 DNA sequence: TGTGCCAGCAGCTTAGCTTCCGGACTTTACACAGATACGCAGTATTTT. Translated: CASSLASGLYTDTQYF.